These 20 T cell receptor beta chains were sequenced from one sample in a study of spatial heterogeneity in lung cancer. Notes on the study in general: For expanded intratumoral alpha and beta TCRs, counts tracked tumor mutation counts.

Time point in this sample: sample taken at primary tumor resection. TCRdb called the 5' RACE reads again in MiXCR, with one record for every CDR3 protein. Altogether some 25,000 distinct CDR3 sequences are present, approximately 6.9% being singletons, with the ten largest covering more than 20%. What these receptors recognize is not known. The source was lung tumor tissue, collected at surgery. The receptors here all came from a male donor with early-stage non-small cell lung cancer.

A remark on this clonotype: A read error is possible here, since a much larger clone lies one base away. The gene calls are TRBV30 and TRBJ2-7; 9 bases line up with TRBD1. The CDR3 is 14 residues long. CDR1 and CDR2 from the germline V gene are GTSNPN and SVGIG (reference sequence). J gave up 5 bases and V 0 bases, and 5 bases lay outside the gene matches. Written as DNA, the CDR3 is TGTGCCTGGAGTGTACAGGGGGCGAGCCACGAGCAGTACTTC. Protein sequence: CAWSVQGASHEQYF.

This clonotype was picked up many times. V gene TRBV7-9 combines with J gene TRBJ2-7; D uncertain. With 1 base removed from V and 6 bases from J, the gap between germline ends came to 10 bases. The CDR3 runs to 13 residues. The germline gives CDR1 SEHNR, CDR2 FQNEAQ (reference sequence). The CDR3 loop is CASSLVTRTEQYF. Here the CDR3 DNA reads TGTGCCAGCAGCTTAGTGACCCGTACCGAGCAGTACTTC.

In its sample, this clonotype was seen many times. V gene TRBV7-2 combines with J gene TRBJ2-7; 7 positions agree with TRBD1. V shed 6 bases, J shed 5 bases, and the junction held 7 bases outside the gene matches. Germline CDR1 reads SGHTA; CDR2 reads FQGNSA. CDR3 length: 13 residues. The CDR3 reads CASRLRQGNEQYF. The CDR3 DNA is TGTGCCAGCAGGTTAAGACAGGGCAACGAGCAGTACTTC.

In its sample, this clonotype was seen many times. V and J are TRBV25-1 and TRBJ1-5; D is unresolved. Germline V CDR1 and CDR2: MGHDK, SYGVNS. V lost 3 bases and J lost 8, with 17 bases in between. The CDR3 has 15 amino acids. This CDR3 reads CASSEKRGNGEPQHF. CDR3 coding DNA: TGTGCCAGCAGTGAGAAACGGGGAAATGGCGAGCCCCAGCATTTT.

V is TRBV24-1 and J is TRBJ2-5, with D tentatively TRBD1 (6 bases). Germline V lookup: CDR1 KGHDR, CDR2 SFDVKD. V was cut by 6 bases and J by 1 base, with 11 bases left in between. The CDR3 contains 14 residues. For the CDR3, the DNA is TGTGCCACCAGTCCCCAGGGGACCCAAGAGACCCAGTACTTC. The encoded protein is CATSPQGTQETQYF.

This clonotype was recorded at least ten times. The chain uses TRBV29-1 and TRBJ1-1; the D is unclear. The CDR3 sequence is 13 residues long. Trimming pared 4 bases from V and 2 bases from J, leaving 11 bases between. Germline V lookup: CDR1 SQVTM, CDR2 ANQGSEA. The CDR3 coding sequence is TGCAGCGTTGTAGTACAGACTAACACTGAAGCTTTCTTT. It specifies CSVVVQTNTEAFF.

This clonotype was seen ten or more times. This chain joins TRBV20-1 and TRBJ2-1; 15 positions match TRBD2. Germline values: CDR1 DFQATT, CDR2 SNEGSKA (reference sequence). The CDR3 has 16 residues. Trimming cost V 0 bases and J 9 bases; bases outside gene matches: 6. The CDR3 DNA reads TGCAGTGCTAGAGATCGGACTAGCGGGGGGGCCAGTGAGCAGTTCTTC. Protein: CSARDRTSGGASEQFF.

This clonotype was found many times. This chain uses TRBV7-2 with TRBJ1-1; D may be TRBD1 (5 bases). The V gene lost 3 bases and the J gene lost 5 bases, with 13 bases spanning the gap. This CDR3 has 14 residues. Germline CDR1 SGHTA, CDR2 FQGNSA. In nucleotides, the CDR3 is TGTGCCAGCAGCTTCAGGGTTGATGGGACTGAAGCTTTCTTT. The encoded protein is CASSFRVDGTEAFF.

This clonotype was recorded many times. No conserved phenylalanine or tryptophan ends this CDR3, so it is likely a read error. The DNA is omitted, as the CDR3 cannot be located on it reliably, and the CDR3 follows TCRdb's listing. J is TRBJ2-7 and V is TRBV4-1; no check of the table's D call, TRBD1, against the DNA was made. Germline CDR1 MGHRA, CDR2 YSYEKL. Ends included, the CDR3 has 13 residues. CDR3 residues: CASSQDGEGDEQY.

In this sample, this clonotype turned up many times. V gene TRBV6-5 combines with J gene TRBJ1-3, with 8 bases fitting TRBD1. The V gene end was trimmed by 6 bases and the J gene end by 4 bases; junction bases not matched to a gene: 11. From germline, CDR1 is MNHEY and CDR2 SVGAGI. The length of the CDR3 is 16 residues. The DNA for the CDR3 is TGTGCCAGCAGACCCCGGACAGGGATCGGGGGAAACACCATATATTTT. Translation: CASRPRTGIGGNTIYF.

The sample holds one count of this clonotype. A much larger clone lies a single base off, so this may be a read error. J is TRBJ1-1 and V is TRBV2; 9 positions match TRBD1. The CDR3 is 16 amino acids. V was pared by 8 bases and J by 5 bases, with 15 bases of the junction left unmatched. Looked up from germline, CDR1 is SNHLY and CDR2 is FYNNEI. The CDR3 sequence: CASGLPGQGTGTEAFF. The DNA of the CDR3 is TGTGCCAGCGGTTTACCGGGACAGGGTACGGGGACTGAAGCTTTCTTT.

A few counts support this clonotype. This sequence joins TRBV10-3 and TRBJ2-2, with a possible D match to TRBD2 (5 bases). The germline CDR1 and CDR2 sequences are ENHRY and SYGVKD. V lost 0 bases to trimming and J lost 7 bases, with 12 bases between them. The CDR3 loop spans 15 amino acids. The CDR3 DNA reads as TGTGCCATCAGTGAGTCATCCATGGGGAGCGGGGAGCTGTTTTTT. This codes for CAISESSMGSGELFF.

This clonotype was detected many times. The V call is TRBV15, the J call TRBJ1-4, with a tentative D call TRBD1 (5 bases). Germline lookup yields CDR1 LNHNV and CDR2 YYDKDF (reference sequence). This CDR3 comprises 10 residues. V was trimmed by 8 bases and J by 12 bases, leaving 10 bases between them. CDR3 nucleotide sequence: TGTGCCACCGGGGGACCTCAACTGTTTTTT. Encoded protein: CATGGPQLFF. Full variable domain (rest looked up from reference TRBV15 and TRBJ1-4): DAMVIQNPRYQVTQFGKPVTLSCSQTLNHNVMYWYQQKSSQAPKLLFHYYDKDFNNEADTPDNFQSRRPNTSFCFLDIRSPGLGDTAMYLCATGGPQLFFGSGTQLSVL.

This clonotype was seen more than once but under ten times. The chain is built from TRBV2 and TRBJ1-1, with 8 bases identical to TRBD1. Germline V gives CDR1 SNHLY, CDR2 FYNNEI. This CDR3 comprises 13 residues. V was clipped by 7 bases and J by 5 bases; unmatched bases: 6. Here the CDR3 reads CASNGQGRTEAFF. The CDR3 DNA follows: TGTGCCAGCAACGGACAGGGACGAACTGAAGCTTTCTTT.

This clonotype was picked up a small number of times. The chain has TRBV11-2 and TRBJ2-5, with 9 nucleotides matching TRBD2. With 4 bases clipped from V and 0 bases from J, the junction kept 18 bases outside the gene matches. The V gene's germline CDR1 is SGHAT and CDR2 FQNNGV. The CDR3 consists of 20 residues. The CDR3: CASSSRGASGVWKYQETQYF. DNA of the CDR3: TGTGCCAGCAGCTCGAGGGGCGCTAGCGGGGTTTGGAAGTACCAAGAGACCCAGTACTTC.

At least ten counts were recorded for this clonotype. J is TRBJ1-5 and V is TRBV5-1; D is perhaps TRBD1 (6 bases). The CDR3 consists of 14 residues. Germline V lookup: CDR1 SGHRS, CDR2 YFSETQ. V dropped 0 bases and J dropped 6 bases, with 10 bases sitting between them. The CDR3 sequence: CASSLDGGGQPQHF. CDR3 bases: TGCGCCAGCAGCTTGGATGGAGGGGGTCAGCCCCAGCATTTT.

This clonotype was recorded a few times. The chain uses TRBV11-2 and TRBJ2-7; TRBD1 might be the D (5 bases). This CDR3 spans 13 amino acids. CDR1 SGHAT and CDR2 FQNNGV come from the germline V gene. Trimming removed 0 bases at V and 6 bases at J, with 9 bases between. This chain's CDR3 is CASSLESGFEQYF. The CDR3 coding sequence is TGTGCCAGCAGCTTAGAATCAGGGTTCGAGCAGTACTTC.

This clonotype was recorded at least ten times. The V call is TRBV30, the J call TRBJ1-1; 7 positions match TRBD1. Germline V gene data show CDR1 as GTSNPN and CDR2 as SVGIG (reference sequence). The CDR3 is 15 residues long. V gave up 0 bases and J gave up 5 bases; unmatched junction bases: 9. The CDR3 protein is CAWSVIDREGTEAFF. The CDR3 DNA sequence: TGTGCCTGGAGTGTAATTGACAGGGAGGGTACTGAAGCTTTCTTT. Supplemented by reference TRBV30 and TRBJ1-1, the full variable domain reads SQTIHQWPATLVQPVGSPLSLECTVEGTSNPNLYWYRQAAGRGLQLLFYSVGIGQISSEVPQNLSASRPQDRQFILSSKKLLLSDSGFYLCAWSVIDREGTEAFFGQGTRLTVV.

This clonotype is deemed medium-sized. The chain recombines TRBV7-8 with TRBJ2-7; D gene uncertain. This CDR3 is 13 amino acids long. The germline CDR1 and CDR2 sequences are SGHVS and FQNEAQ. Trimming took off 5 bases at V and 3 bases at J, with 11 bases between the two ends. CDR3 bases: TGTGCCAGCAGCCTCCCAATCATCTACGAGCAGTACTTC. It specifies CASSLPIIYEQYF.

Comment on this clonotype: Given a much more abundant clone one base away, this may be a read error. The chain recombines TRBV4-3 with TRBJ2-1; 9 bases align to TRBD1. Looked up from germline, CDR1 is LGHNA and CDR2 is YSLEER. CDR3 size: 17 residues. CDR3 DNA: TGCGCCTGCAGCCTCGTCCCGGGACAGGGATCCTACAATGAGCAGTTCTTC. Amino acid sequence: CACSLVPGQGSYNEQFF.